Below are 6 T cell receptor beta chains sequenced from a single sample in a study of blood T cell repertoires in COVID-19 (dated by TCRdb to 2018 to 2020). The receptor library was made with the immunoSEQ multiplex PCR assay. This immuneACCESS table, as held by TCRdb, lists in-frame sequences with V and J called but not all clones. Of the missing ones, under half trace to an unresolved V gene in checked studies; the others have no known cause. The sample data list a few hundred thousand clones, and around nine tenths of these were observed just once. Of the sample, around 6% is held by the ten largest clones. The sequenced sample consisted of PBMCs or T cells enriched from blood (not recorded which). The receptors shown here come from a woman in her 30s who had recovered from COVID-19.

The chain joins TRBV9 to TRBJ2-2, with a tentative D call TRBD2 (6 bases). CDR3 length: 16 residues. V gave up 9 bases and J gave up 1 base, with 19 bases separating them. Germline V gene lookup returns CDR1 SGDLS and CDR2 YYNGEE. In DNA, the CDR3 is TGTGCCACCGGGAGAGGGGACTCGATGAACACCGGGGAGCTGTTTTTT. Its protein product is CATGRGDSMNTGELFF.

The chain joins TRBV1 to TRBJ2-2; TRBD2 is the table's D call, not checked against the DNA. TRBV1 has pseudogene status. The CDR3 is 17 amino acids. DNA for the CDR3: TGCACCAGCAGCCAAGTAGGGCTAGCGGCCGACACCGGGGAGCTGTTTTTT. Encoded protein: CTSSQVGLAADTGELFF.

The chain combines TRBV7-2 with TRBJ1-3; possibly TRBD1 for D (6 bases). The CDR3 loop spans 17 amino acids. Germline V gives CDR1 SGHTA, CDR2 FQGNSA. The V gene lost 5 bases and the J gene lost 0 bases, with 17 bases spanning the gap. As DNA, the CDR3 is TGTGCCAGCAGCCGGGGCCACAGGGCCTTCTCTGGAAACACCATATATTTT. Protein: CASSRGHRAFSGNTIYF. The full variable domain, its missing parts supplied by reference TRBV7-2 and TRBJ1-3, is GAGVSQSPSNKVTEKGKDVELRCDPISGHTALYWYRQSLGQGLEFLIYFQGNSAPDKSGLPSDRFSAERTGGSVSTLTIQRTQQEDSAVYLCASSRGHRAFSGNTIYFGEGSWLTVV.

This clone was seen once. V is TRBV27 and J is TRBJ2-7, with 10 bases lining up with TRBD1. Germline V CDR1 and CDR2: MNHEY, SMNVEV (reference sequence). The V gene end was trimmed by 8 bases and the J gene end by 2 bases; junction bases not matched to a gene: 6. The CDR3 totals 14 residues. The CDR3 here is CASQGDRGPYEQYF. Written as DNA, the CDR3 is TGTGCCAGCCAGGGGGACAGGGGACCCTACGAGCAGTACTTC.

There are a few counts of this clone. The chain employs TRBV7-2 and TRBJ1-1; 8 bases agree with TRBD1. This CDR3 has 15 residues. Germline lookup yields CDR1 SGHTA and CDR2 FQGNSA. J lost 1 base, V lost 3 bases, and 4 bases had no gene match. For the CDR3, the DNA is TGTGCCAGCAGCTTCAGACAGGGGAAGAACACTGAAGCTTTCTTT. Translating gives CASSFRQGKNTEAFF.

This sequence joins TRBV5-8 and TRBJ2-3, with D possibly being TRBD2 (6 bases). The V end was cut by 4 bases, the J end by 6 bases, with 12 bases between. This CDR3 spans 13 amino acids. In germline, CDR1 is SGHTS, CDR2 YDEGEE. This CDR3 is CASSRWGVDTQYF. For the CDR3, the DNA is TGTGCCAGCAGCCGCTGGGGGGTCGATACGCAGTATTTT.